These T cell receptor beta chains were read from a single sample in a study of shared clonotypes between healthy human individuals. This table comes from immunoSEQ multiplex PCR, and its TCRdb copy is limited to in-frame clones, with some not included. The sample records 2.3 million or so clones, 90% to 95% being singletons. Material: naive CD4+ T cells from PBMCs. These receptors were taken from a man younger than 35 in good health. Some clones in this sample may be carry-over from other donors' samples. Both conserved end residues are part of each CDR3. D genes are given only for firm matches. Clone size appears in some rows only: once, few, many, or a class for an expanded clone.

NA TRBJ1-1 TRBV29-1 NA TGCAGCGTGGCCCCTCGGGACTTTGAAGCTTTCTTT CSVAPRDFEAFF
NA TRBJ1-1 TRBV5-1 NA TGCGCCAGCAGCTCCAACGTAGTGATAGCTGAAGCTTTCTTT CASSSNVVIAEAFF
TRBD1 TRBJ2-7 TRBV19 NA TGTGCCAGTAGCCTCATGACAGGGGGCAAATACGAGCAGTACTTC CASSLMTGGKYEQYF
NA TRBJ1-3 TRBV6-1 once TGTGCCAGCAGTGAAGTGAAGGGTAACACCATATATTTT CASSEVKGNTIYF
TRBD1 TRBJ2-7 TRBV27 once TGTGCCACCAAGACAGGGGGTCTGGACGAGCAGTACTTC CATKTGGLDEQYF
NA TRBJ2-6 TRBV28 NA TGTGCCAGCGGCCCCGGAGGGCCCGGGGCCAACGTCCTGACTTTC CASGPGGPGANVLTF
TRBD1 TRBJ1-2 TRBV30 NA TGTGCCTGGAGTGTAAAGGGGGCTGGCCATGGCTACACCTTC CAWSVKGAGHGYTF
NA TRBJ2-4 TRBV5-8 NA TGTGCCAGCAGCCCCTGGTCCGTCAACTTCAAAAACATTCAGTACTTC CASSPWSVNFKNIQYF
NA TRBJ1-2 TRBV19 NA TGTGCCAGTAGTCTTACGACAGGACATTTCTATGGCTACACCTTC CASSLTTGHFYGYTF
TRBD2 TRBJ2-1 TRBV5-1 NA TGCGCCAGCAGCTTCGAGGGACTAGCGGACAATGAGCAGTTCTTC CASSFEGLADNEQFF
TRBD1 TRBJ1-4 TRBV28 NA TGTGCCAGCAGTACACGGACAGGGCCTAATGAAAAACTGTTTTTT CASSTRTGPNEKLFF
NA TRBJ1-5 TRBV7-6 NA TGTGCCAGCAGCTTCTCGGGAAATCAGCCCCAGCATTTT CASSFSGNQPQHF
NA TRBJ1-2 TRBV6-1 NA TGTGCCAGCAGTGAACTTAAGGGCTATGGCTACACCTTC CASSELKGYGYTF
NA TRBJ1-3 TRBV9 once TGTGCCAGCAGTAGGACACCAAGTCTCTCATCTGGAAACACCATATATTTT CASSRTPSLSSGNTIYF
NA TRBJ2-5 TRBV27 NA TGTGCCAGCAGTTCTAACACAAAGGGGGAGACCCAGTACTTC CASSSNTKGETQYF
NA TRBJ2-7 TRBV5-1 NA TGCGCCAGCAGCTTGGCCGGGGACTCTTCCGAGCAGTACTTC CASSLAGDSSEQYF
NA TRBJ2-3 TRBV10-3 NA TGTGCCATCAGTCCCAAGACAGATACGCAGTATTTT CAISPKTDTQYF
TRBD2 TRBJ2-7 TRBV5-4 once TGTGCCAGCAGCCCGGGGGGTGGACTCAGCGAGCAGTACTTC CASSPGGGLSEQYF
TRBD1 TRBJ2-3 TRBV6-1 NA TGTGCCAGCACCCTGGACAGGACCAAAACAGATACGCAGTATTTT CASTLDRTKTDTQYF
NA TRBJ2-3 TRBV11-2 NA TGTGCCAGCAGTCCCCCCTGGTACGATACGCAGTATTTT CASSPPWYDTQYF
TRBD2 TRBJ2-7 TRBV5-1 NA TGCGCCAGCAGCTCACTCACTAGCGCCAAGGGGGAGCAGTACTTC CASSSLTSAKGEQYF
TRBD2 TRBJ2-3 TRBV7-6 NA TGTGCCAGCAGGGGACTAGCGGAACTTAGCACAGATACGCAGTATTTT CASRGLAELSTDTQYF
NA TRBJ1-1 TRBV18 few TGTGCCAGCTCCTCAGGCGGAACTGAAGCTTTCTTT CASSSGGTEAFF
NA TRBJ1-5 TRBV19 NA TGTGCCAGTAGTATAGTGTGGGGACACCAGCATTTT CASSIVWGHQHF
TRBD1 TRBJ1-1 TRBV7-9 NA TGTGCCAGCAGCACCACGGACAGGGTCCCCACTGAGGCTTTCTTT CASSTTDRVPTEAFF
NA TRBJ2-5 TRBV4-3 NA TGCGCCAGCAGCCTGGGTGGGGGGATGGAGACCCAGTACTTC CASSLGGGMETQYF
NA TRBJ2-1 TRBV4-1 NA TGCGCCAGCAGCCAAGACCTACCGGGCCTGTGGGGGTGGAATGAGCAGTTCTTC CASSQDLPGLWGWNEQFF
NA TRBJ2-7 TRBV28 NA TGTGCCAGCAGTCCCCCGGGTAACTCCTACGAGCAGTACTTC CASSPPGNSYEQYF
NA TRBJ1-2 TRBV18 NA TGTGCCAGCTCCCAAGGGGGGGGCTATGGCTACACCTTC CASSQGGGYGYTF
NA TRBJ1-3 TRBV2 NA TGTGCCAGCAGAGGAACAGGGCCTGGAAACACCATATATTTT CASRGTGPGNTIYF
TRBD1 TRBJ2-7 TRBV7-2 NA TGTGCCAGCAGCTTAGGGACAGGGTATGACGAGCAGTACTTC CASSLGTGYDEQYF
NA TRBJ1-4 TRBV7-9 once TGTGCCAGCAGCCCCCAGAGACGCTCTGAAAAACTGTTTTTT CASSPQRRSEKLFF
TRBD2 TRBJ2-5 TRBV29-1 NA TGCAGCGCCCCGGCGGGCGGGAGATTAGAGACCCAGTACTTC CSAPAGGRLETQYF
NA TRBJ1-5 TRBV28 NA TGTGCCAGCAGCCTGTCCATACCCTTCGGCAATCAGCCCCAGCATTTT CASSLSIPFGNQPQHF
NA TRBJ1-4 TRBV15 NA TGTGCCACCAGCGCGGCCGGGCTCCCCCGCGCTAATGAAAAACTGTTTTTT CATSAAGLPRANEKLFF
TRBD1 TRBJ1-1 TRBV18 NA TGTGCCAGCTCACCTCCGACAGGGGCCCTGAACACTGAAGCTTTCTTT CASSPPTGALNTEAFF
TRBD1 TRBJ2-5 TRBV28 NA TGTGCCAGCAGTTTATTCCGCCAGGGGGCGGGAGAGACCCAGTACTTC CASSLFRQGAGETQYF
NA TRBJ2-3 TRBV19 NA TGTGCCAGTAGTAGGGTTAACTGGGACACAGATACGCAGTATTTT CASSRVNWDTDTQYF
TRBD1 TRBJ1-1 TRBV5-8 NA TGTGCCGGGGGGACAGGGATGTCCGTAACTGAAGCTTTCTTT CAGGTGMSVTEAFF
NA TRBJ2-7 TRBV28 NA TGTGCCAGCAGTTTTAGGGCCGGGACTCCTACCTACGAGCAGTACTTC CASSFRAGTPTYEQYF
NA TRBJ2-3 TRBV4-3 NA TGCGCCAGCAGCCGAAAAGCGGCGGTAACTAGCACAGATACGCAGTATTTT CASSRKAAVTSTDTQYF
NA TRBJ1-1 TRBV4-1 few TGCGCCAGCAGCCACCTTCGTTCGTTCACTGAAGCTTTCTTT CASSHLRSFTEAFF
TRBD2 TRBJ2-1 TRBV7-9 NA TGTGCCAGCAGCCCCTCTCCTGGGACTAGCGGGCCCTACAATGAGCAGTTCTTC CASSPSPGTSGPYNEQFF
NA TRBJ2-1 TRBV28 NA TGTGCCAGCACCCCCACCCGGATGGGGGTTTACAATGAGCAGTTCTTC CASTPTRMGVYNEQFF
NA TRBJ1-1 TRBV4-1 few TGCGCCAGCAGCCAAGATTGGGGGGGAACTTTCTTT CASSQDWGGTFF
NA TRBJ1-5 TRBV6-1 NA TGTGCCAGCAGTGAATATCCGTATAGCAATCAGCCCCAGCATTTT CASSEYPYSNQPQHF
NA TRBJ2-7 TRBV5-1 NA TGCGCCAGCAGCTTGGCGACAGCTCCCTACGAGCAGTACTTC CASSLATAPYEQYF
TRBD2 TRBJ2-1 TRBV2 once TGTGCCAGAGAGCGGGAGGCTCGGGGTGAGCAGTTCTTC CAREREARGEQFF
TRBD1 TRBJ2-7 TRBV19 NA TGTGCCAGTAGTATAACCGGGACAGGGGAGGACGAGCAGTACTTC CASSITGTGEDEQYF
NA TRBJ2-3 TRBV25-1 NA TGTGCCAGCAGTGAATTTCAGGGGCAGGATTTAGATACGCAGTATTTT CASSEFQGQDLDTQYF
NA TRBJ1-1 TRBV10-3 NA TGTGCCATCAGCCGGACAGACTTGAACACTGAAGCTTTCTTT CAISRTDLNTEAFF
NA TRBJ2-7 TRBV27 NA TGTGCCAGCAGCGCCCGGTGGCCGGCTGAGGGCTACGAGCAGTACTTC CASSARWPAEGYEQYF
NA TRBJ1-1 TRBV29-1 NA TGCAGCGTGCGAAGGGTCTTACGGAACACTGAAGCTTTCTTT CSVRRVLRNTEAFF
NA TRBJ2-1 TRBV11-3 NA TGTGCCAGCAGCTCCGGGACGGTCAACAATGAGCAGTTCTTC CASSSGTVNNEQFF
NA TRBJ2-7 TRBV10-3 NA TGTGCCAGCAGTTACCTGAGACAAGGGACCTACGAGCAGTACTTC CASSYLRQGTYEQYF